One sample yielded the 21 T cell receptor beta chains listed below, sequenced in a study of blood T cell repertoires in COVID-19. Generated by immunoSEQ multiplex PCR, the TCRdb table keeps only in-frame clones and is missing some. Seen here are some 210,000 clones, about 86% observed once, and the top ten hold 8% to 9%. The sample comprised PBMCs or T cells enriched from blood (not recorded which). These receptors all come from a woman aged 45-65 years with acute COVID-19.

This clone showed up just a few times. CDR3 DNA sequence: TGTGCCATCAGTGAGTCGGGTTCAGGGCGGGAGACCCAGTACTTC. Translating gives CAISESGSGRETQYF. V usage is TRBV10-3 and J usage is TRBJ2-5; D may be TRBD1 (5 bases). The CDR3 sequence is 15 residues long. Germline V gene sequence: CDR1 ENHRY, CDR2 SYGVKD. V lost 0 bases, J lost 5 bases, and 13 bases lay in between.

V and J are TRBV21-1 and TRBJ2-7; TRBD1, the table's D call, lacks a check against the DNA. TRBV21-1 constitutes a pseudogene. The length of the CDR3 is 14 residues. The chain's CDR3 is CASSIRDRGYEQYF. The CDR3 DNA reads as TGTGCCAGCAGCATCCGGGACAGGGGATACGAGCAGTACTTC.

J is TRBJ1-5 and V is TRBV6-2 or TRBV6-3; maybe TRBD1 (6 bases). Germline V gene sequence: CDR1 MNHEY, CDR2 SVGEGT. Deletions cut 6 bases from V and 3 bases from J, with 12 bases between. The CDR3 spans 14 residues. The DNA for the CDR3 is TGTGCCAGCAGCTTCGGACAGTTCAATCAGCCCCAGCATTTT. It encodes CASSFGQFNQPQHF.

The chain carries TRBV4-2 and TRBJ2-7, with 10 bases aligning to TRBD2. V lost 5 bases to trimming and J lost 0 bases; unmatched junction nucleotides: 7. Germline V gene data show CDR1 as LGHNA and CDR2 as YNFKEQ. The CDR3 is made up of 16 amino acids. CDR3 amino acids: CASSGGAGGSSYEQYF. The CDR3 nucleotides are TGTGCCAGCAGCGGAGGAGCGGGAGGGAGCTCCTACGAGCAGTACTTC.

CDR3 protein: CASRYTGAYEQYF. The CDR3 DNA follows: TGTGCCAGCAGATACACAGGGGCCTACGAGCAGTACTTC. This rearrangement joins TRBV5-8 to TRBJ2-7; 7 bases align to TRBD1. Trimming at V came to 5 bases and at J to 2 bases, leaving 4 bases not matched to a gene. The germline V gene has CDR1 SGHTS and CDR2 YDEGEE. This CDR3 comprises 13 residues.

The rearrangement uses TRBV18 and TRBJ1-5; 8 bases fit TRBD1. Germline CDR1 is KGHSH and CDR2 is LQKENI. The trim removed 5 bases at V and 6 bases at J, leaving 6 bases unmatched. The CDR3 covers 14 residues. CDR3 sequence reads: CASSSGQGLQPQHF. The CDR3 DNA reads TGTGCCAGCTCATCTGGACAGGGTCTTCAGCCCCAGCATTTT.

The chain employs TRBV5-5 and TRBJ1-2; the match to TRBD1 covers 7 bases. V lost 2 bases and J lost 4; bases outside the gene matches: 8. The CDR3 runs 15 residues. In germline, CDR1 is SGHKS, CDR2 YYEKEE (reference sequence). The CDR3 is CASSFYGQDSYGYTF. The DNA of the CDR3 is TGTGCCAGCAGCTTCTACGGACAGGATTCCTATGGCTACACCTTC.

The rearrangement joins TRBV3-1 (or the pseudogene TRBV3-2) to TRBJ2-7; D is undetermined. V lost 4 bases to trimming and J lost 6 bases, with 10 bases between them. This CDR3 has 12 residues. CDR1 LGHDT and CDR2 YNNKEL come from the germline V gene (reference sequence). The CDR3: CASSPWAGEQYF. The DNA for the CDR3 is TGTGCCAGCAGCCCCTGGGCAGGCGAGCAGTACTTC.

The CDR3 sequence: CASSEAGAVAGGYTF. CDR3 in DNA: TGTGCCAGCAGTGAAGCAGGGGCCGTAGCGGGCGGCTACACCTTC. This rearrangement joins TRBV6-1 to TRBJ1-2, with TRBD1 as a possible D gene (5 bases). The CDR3 has 15 amino acids. The V gene's germline CDR1 is MNHNS and CDR2 SASEGT. Trimming pared 0 bases from V and 8 bases from J, leaving 16 bases between.

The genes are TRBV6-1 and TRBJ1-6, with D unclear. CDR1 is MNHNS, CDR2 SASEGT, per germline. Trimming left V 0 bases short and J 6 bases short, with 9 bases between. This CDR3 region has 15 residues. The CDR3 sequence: CASSEASEINSPLHF. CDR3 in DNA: TGTGCCAGCAGTGAAGCGAGTGAGATTAATTCACCCCTCCACTTT.

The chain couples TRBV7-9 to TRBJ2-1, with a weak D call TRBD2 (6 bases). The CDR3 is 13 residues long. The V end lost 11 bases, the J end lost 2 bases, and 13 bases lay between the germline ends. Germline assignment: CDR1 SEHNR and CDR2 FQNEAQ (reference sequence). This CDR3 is CAWKWGAYNEQFF. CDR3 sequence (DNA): TGTGCCTGGAAGTGGGGGGCCTACAATGAGCAGTTCTTC.

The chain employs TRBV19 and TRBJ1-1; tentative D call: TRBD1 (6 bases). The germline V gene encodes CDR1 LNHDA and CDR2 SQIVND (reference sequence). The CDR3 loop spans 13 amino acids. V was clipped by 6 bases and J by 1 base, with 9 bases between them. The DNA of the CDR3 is TGTGCCAGTAGACAGGGATGGAACACTGAAGCTTTCTTT. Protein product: CASRQGWNTEAFF.

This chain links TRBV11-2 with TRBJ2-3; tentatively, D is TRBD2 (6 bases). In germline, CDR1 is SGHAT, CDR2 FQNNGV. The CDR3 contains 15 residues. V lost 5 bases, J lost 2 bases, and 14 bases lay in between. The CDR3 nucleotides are TGTGCCAGCAGCAAACCGGGACTCTCCACAGATACGCAGTATTTT. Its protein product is CASSKPGLSTDTQYF.

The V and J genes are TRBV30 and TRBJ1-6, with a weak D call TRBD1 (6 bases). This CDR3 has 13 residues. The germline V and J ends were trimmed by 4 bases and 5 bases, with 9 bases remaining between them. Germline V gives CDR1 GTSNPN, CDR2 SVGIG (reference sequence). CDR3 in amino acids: CAWTGENNSPLHF. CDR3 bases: TGTGCCTGGACAGGGGAGAATAATTCACCCCTCCACTTT.

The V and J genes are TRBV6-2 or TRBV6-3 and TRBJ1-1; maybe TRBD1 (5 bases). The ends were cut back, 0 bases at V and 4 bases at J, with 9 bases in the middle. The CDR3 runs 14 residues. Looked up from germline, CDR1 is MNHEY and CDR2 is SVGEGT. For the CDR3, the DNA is TGTGCCAGCAGTTACTCAGTGACAGCCACTGAAGCTTTCTTT. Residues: CASSYSVTATEAFF.

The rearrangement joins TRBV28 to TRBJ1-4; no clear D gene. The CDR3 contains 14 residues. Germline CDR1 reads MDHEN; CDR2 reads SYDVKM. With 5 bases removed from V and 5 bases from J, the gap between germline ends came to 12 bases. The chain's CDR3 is CASSVTANNEKLFF. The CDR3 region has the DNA TGTGCCAGCAGTGTAACAGCAAACAATGAAAAACTGTTTTTT.

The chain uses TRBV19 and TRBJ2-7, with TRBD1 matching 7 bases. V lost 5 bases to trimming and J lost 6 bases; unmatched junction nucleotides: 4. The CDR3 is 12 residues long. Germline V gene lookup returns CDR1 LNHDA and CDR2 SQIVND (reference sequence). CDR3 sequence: CASSATGAEQYF. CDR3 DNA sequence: TGTGCCAGTAGTGCTACAGGGGCCGAGCAGTACTTC.

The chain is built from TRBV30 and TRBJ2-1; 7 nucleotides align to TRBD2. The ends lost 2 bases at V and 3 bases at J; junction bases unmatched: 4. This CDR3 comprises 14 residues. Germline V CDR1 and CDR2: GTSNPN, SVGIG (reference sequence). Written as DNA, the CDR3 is TGTGCCTGGAGTAGAGCGGGAATCTACAATGAGCAGTTCTTC. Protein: CAWSRAGIYNEQFF.

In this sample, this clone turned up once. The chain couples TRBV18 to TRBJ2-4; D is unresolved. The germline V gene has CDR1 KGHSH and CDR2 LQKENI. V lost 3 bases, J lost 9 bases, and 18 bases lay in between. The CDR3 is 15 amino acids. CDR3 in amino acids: CASSPLVLETGIQYF. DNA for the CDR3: TGTGCCAGCTCACCCCTGGTCTTGGAGACCGGCATTCAGTACTTC.

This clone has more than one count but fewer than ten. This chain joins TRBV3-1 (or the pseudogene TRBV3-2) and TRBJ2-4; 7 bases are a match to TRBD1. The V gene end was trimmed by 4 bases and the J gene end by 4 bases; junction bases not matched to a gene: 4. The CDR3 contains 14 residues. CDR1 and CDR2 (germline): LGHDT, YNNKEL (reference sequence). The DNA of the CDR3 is TGTGCCAGCAGCCTTTTACAGGGGAAAAACATTCAGTACTTC. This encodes CASSLLQGKNIQYF.

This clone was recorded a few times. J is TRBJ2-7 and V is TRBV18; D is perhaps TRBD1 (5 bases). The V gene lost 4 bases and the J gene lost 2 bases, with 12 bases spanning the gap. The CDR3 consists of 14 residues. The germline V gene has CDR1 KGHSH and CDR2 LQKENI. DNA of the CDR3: TGTGCCAGCTCACTAAACCGACAGACCTACGAGCAGTACTTC. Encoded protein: CASSLNRQTYEQYF.